This T cell receptor beta chain was captured by sequencing in a study of graft-versus-host responses after intestinal transplantation. Study background: In this cohort, recipients had multivisceral, liver-intestinal, or isolated intestinal transplants. Each patient got anti-thymocyte globulin induction, then tacrolimus and steroids for about 3 years.

Study outcomes and limitations: Association was observed between peak circulating GvH clone levels and early post-transplant HvG declines.

Libraries were prepared by immunoSEQ multiplex PCR; TCRdb keeps only in-frame clonotypes and omits some of them. The profile covers around 100,000 clones, with more than 75% appearing a single time and about 0.93% taken by the ten largest. The CDR3 consists of 15 residues. Germline CDR1 reads SNHLY; CDR2 reads FYNNEI. The V gene end was trimmed by 5 bases and the J gene end by 7 bases; junction bases not matched to a gene: 10. About this clone: Antigen unknown.

The material sequenced was unstimulated CD4+ T cells sorted from spleen or lymph node cells, taken before transplant. The TCR was taken from a human donor who was the organ donor for an intestinal transplant. The chain links TRBV2 to TRBJ1-2, with TRBD1 matching over 10 bases. The CDR3 DNA is TGTGCCAGCAGTTTTGAGGGACAGGGGAAATCTGGCTACACCTTC. It yields the protein CASSFEGQGKSGYTF.